This T cell receptor (beta chain) was sequenced for a study of STAT5B mutations in CD4+ large granular lymphocyte leukemia. Here immunoSEQ multiplex PCR was the method, and the copy in TCRdb shows in-frame clones only, minus some. The table shows about 22,000 clones, with about 80% occurring only once. This clone was detected only once. Antigen specificity is unknown. The CDR3 length is 16 residues. Per germline, CDR1 SGHVS and CDR2 FQNEAQ. V lost 5 bases to trimming and J lost 4 bases; unmatched junction nucleotides: 11. General study results and limits: Top patient clones used TRBV06 genes more often: 8/27 versus 2/35 in controls.

Sequenced material: CD4+ T cells from blood buffy coats. The TCR was taken from a human donor in good health. This chain uses TRBV7-8 with TRBJ2-4, with 7 bases identical to TRBD2. The CDR3 sequence: CASSPPLPAGKNIQYF. The CDR3 DNA sequence: TGTGCCAGCAGCCCTCCGCTCCCAGCGGGGAAAAACATTCAGTACTTC.